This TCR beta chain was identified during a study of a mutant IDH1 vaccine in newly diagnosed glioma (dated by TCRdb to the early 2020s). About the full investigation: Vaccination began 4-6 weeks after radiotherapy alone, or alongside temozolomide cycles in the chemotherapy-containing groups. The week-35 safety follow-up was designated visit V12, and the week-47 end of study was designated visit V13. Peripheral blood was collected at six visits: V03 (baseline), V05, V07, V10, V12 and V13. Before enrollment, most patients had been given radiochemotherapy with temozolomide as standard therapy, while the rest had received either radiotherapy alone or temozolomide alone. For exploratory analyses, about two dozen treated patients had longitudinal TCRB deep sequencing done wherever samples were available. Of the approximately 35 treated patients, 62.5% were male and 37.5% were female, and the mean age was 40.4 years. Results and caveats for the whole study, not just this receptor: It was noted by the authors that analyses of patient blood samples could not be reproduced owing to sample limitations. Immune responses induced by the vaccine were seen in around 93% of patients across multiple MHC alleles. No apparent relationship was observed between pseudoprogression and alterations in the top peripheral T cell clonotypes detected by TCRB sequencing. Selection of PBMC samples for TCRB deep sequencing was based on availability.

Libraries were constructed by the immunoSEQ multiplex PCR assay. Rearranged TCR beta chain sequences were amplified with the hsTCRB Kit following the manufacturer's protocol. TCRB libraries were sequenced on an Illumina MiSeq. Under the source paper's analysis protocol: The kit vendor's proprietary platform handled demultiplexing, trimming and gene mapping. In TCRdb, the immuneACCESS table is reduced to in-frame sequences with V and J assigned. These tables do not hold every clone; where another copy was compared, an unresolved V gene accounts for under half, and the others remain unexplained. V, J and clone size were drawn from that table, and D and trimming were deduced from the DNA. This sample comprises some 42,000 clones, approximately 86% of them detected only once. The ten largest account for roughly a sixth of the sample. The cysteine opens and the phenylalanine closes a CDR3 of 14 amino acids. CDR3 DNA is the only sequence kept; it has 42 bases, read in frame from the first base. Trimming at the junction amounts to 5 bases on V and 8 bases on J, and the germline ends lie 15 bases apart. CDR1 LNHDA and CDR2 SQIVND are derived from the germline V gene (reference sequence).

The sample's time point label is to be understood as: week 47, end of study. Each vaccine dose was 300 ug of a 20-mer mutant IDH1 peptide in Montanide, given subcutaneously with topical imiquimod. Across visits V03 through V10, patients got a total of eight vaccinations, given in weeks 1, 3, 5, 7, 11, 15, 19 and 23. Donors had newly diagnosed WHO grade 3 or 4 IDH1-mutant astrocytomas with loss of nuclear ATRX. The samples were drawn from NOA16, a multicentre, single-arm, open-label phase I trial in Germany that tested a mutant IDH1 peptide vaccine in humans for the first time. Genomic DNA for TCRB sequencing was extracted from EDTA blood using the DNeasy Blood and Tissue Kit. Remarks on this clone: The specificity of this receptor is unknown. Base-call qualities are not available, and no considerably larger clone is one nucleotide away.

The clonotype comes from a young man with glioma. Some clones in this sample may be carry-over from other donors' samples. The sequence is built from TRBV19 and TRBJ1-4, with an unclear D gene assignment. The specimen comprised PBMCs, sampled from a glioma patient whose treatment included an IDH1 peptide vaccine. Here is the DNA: TGTGCCAGTAGTCCGACCCAGAAGCGGGAAAAACTGTTTTTT. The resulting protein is CASSPTQKREKLFF.